This entry lists 25 T cell receptor beta chains sequenced from one sample in a study of T cells in Graves' hyperthyroidism and ophthalmopathy. Amplified TCR beta CDR3 regions derived from RNA transcripts. HTBI primers drove first-round RT-PCR of the TCR CDR3. TCRdb re-analysed the multiplex PCR reads in MiXCR, keeping a single row per CDR3 protein. The sample holds some 300,000 distinct CDR3 sequences; about 13% are singletons and the top ten take 7.9%. The source material was blood. The receptors here all came from a woman aged 35 to 49 with Graves' hyperthyroidism.

With regard to this clonotype: This may stem from a read error, because a much larger clone lies one nucleotide away. The V and J genes are TRBV28 and TRBJ1-5; a possible D gene is TRBD1 (5 bases). The CDR3 extends over 15 amino acids. The V and J ends lost 3 bases and 3 bases respectively, with 12 bases between them. From germline, CDR1 is MDHEN and CDR2 SYDVKM. The CDR3 loop is CASSFGDGNNQPQHF. For the CDR3, the DNA is TGTGCCAGCAGTTTTGGGGACGGCAACAATCAGCCCCAGCATTTT.

This clonotype turned up a few times. The chain is built from TRBV3-1 and TRBJ2-6; the D is unclear. Trimming removed 4 bases at V and 0 bases at J, with 7 bases between. Germline V gene sequence: CDR1 LGHDT, CDR2 YNNKEL (reference sequence). This CDR3 region has 15 residues. This CDR3 is CASSLTISGANVLTF. DNA of the CDR3: TGTGCCAGCAGCCTCACAATCTCTGGGGCCAACGTCCTGACTTTC.

V and J are TRBV6-5 and TRBJ2-7; D is unresolved. This CDR3 is built from 14 residues. From germline, CDR1 is MNHEY and CDR2 SVGAGI. Trimming took 4 bases from V and 3 from J, leaving 13 bases between them. This CDR3 is CASSSLAENYEQYF. CDR3 nucleotide sequence: TGTGCCAGCAGTTCTCTTGCGGAAAACTACGAGCAGTACTTC.

This clonotype was observed at least ten times. The chain is built from TRBV18 and TRBJ2-1, with D hard to call. V was pared by 6 bases and J by 2 bases, with 5 bases between. In germline, CDR1 is KGHSH, CDR2 LQKENI. CDR3 length equals 12 residues. CDR3 DNA: TGTGCCAGCTCCCGAGCCTACAATGAGCAGTTCTTC. Protein: CASSRAYNEQFF. Combining the CDR3 with reference TRBV18 and TRBJ2-1 gives the whole variable domain NAGVMQNPRHLVRRRGQEARLRCSPMKGHSHVYWYRQLPEEGLKFMVYLQKENIIDESGMPKERFSAEFPKEGPSILRIQQVVRGDSAAYFCASSRAYNEQFFGPGTRLTVL.

A few counts support this clonotype. V usage is TRBV19 and J usage is TRBJ1-1, with D possibly being TRBD1 (5 bases). CDR3 length equals 14 residues. Germline lookup yields CDR1 LNHDA and CDR2 SQIVND (reference sequence). V lost 7 bases and J 5 bases, leaving 17 bases between the germline ends. This CDR3 reads CASTNGAGWTEAFF. In DNA, the CDR3 is TGTGCCAGTACCAACGGGGCAGGGTGGACTGAAGCTTTCTTT.

In its sample, this clonotype was seen a few times. This rearrangement joins TRBV9 to TRBJ2-4; D may match TRBD1 or TRBD2 (5 bases each). Germline lookup yields CDR1 SGDLS and CDR2 YYNGEE. This CDR3 is built from 14 residues. Between the trimmed V and J ends, which lost 4 bases and 5 bases, there was a span of 13 bases. CDR3 sequence (DNA): TGTGCCAGCAGCCCCCGGGGCCTTGAAAACATTCAGTACTTC. Translated, it gives CASSPRGLENIQYF.

There are many counts of this clonotype. The chain uses TRBV24-1 and TRBJ1-6, with D tentatively TRBD1 (5 bases). The V and J ends lost 3 bases and 10 bases respectively, with 15 bases between them. CDR1 KGHDR and CDR2 SFDVKD come from the germline V gene. The CDR3 contains 15 residues. CDR3 sequence reads: CATSDGQRESSPLHF. Here the CDR3 DNA reads TGTGCCACCAGTGATGGACAACGGGAGTCATCACCCCTCCACTTT.

The sample holds a few counts of this clonotype. The gene calls are TRBV20-1 and TRBJ1-4, with D perhaps matching TRBD1 (6 bases). Germline CDR1 is DFQATT and CDR2 is SNEGSKA (reference sequence). V lost 0 bases, J lost 7 bases, and 15 bases lay in between. The CDR3 is 15 residues long. The CDR3 region is CSARDQSGAGEKLFF. The DNA for the CDR3 is TGCAGTGCTAGAGATCAGTCGGGGGCAGGTGAAAAACTGTTTTTT.

This clonotype appeared many times. The rearrangement links TRBV3-1 to TRBJ1-2; D ambiguous. The V gene's germline CDR1 is LGHDT and CDR2 YNNKEL (reference sequence). The CDR3 has 17 residues. V lost 4 bases and J lost 2, with 20 bases in between. The CDR3 loop is CASSPNPIVGMNYGYTF. CDR3 bases: TGTGCCAGCAGCCCCAACCCCATCGTAGGGATGAACTATGGCTACACCTTC. Full variable domain (rest looked up from reference TRBV3-1 and TRBJ1-2): DTAVSQTPKYLVTQMGNDKSIKCEQNLGHDTMYWYKQDSKKFLKIMFSYNNKELIINETVPNRFSPKSPDKAHLNLHINSLELGDSAVYFCASSPNPIVGMNYGYTFGSGTRLTVV.

At least ten counts were recorded for this clonotype. The genes are TRBV27 and TRBJ1-2; TRBD1 is a possible D gene (6 bases). The CDR3 sequence is 15 residues long. Germline CDR1 MNHEY, CDR2 SMNVEV (reference sequence). Trimming removed 5 bases from V and 4 bases from J, with 17 bases in between. The CDR3 reads CASSLAGGASYGYTF. DNA of the CDR3: TGTGCCAGCAGTCTAGCGGGGGGGGCCAGCTATGGCTACACCTTC.

Ten or more counts support this clonotype. This chain joins TRBV2 and TRBJ1-2; possible D gene TRBD1, 5 bases. In germline, CDR1 is SNHLY, CDR2 FYNNEI. Trimming took off 5 bases at V and 3 bases at J, with 16 bases between the two ends. The CDR3 length is 15 residues. The CDR3 DNA is TGTGCCAGCAGTTTGAACCGGGACCTAGACTATGGCTACACCTTC. This sequence encodes CASSLNRDLDYGYTF.

This clonotype was found a few times. The rearrangement joins TRBV6-5 to TRBJ1-2; 7 nucleotides line up with TRBD1. The length of the CDR3 is 15 residues. Germline loops: CDR1 MNHEY, CDR2 SVGAGI. V was clipped by 2 bases and J by 6 bases; unmatched bases: 9. CDR3 region: CASSYTGTAADGYTF. Here the CDR3 DNA reads TGTGCCAGCAGTTACACCGGGACAGCCGCCGATGGCTACACCTTC.

The sample holds many counts of this clonotype. This chain uses TRBV7-9 with TRBJ2-3, with 10 bases lining up with TRBD1. Germline values: CDR1 SEHNR, CDR2 FQNEAQ (reference sequence). This CDR3 has 16 amino acids. V trimming: 3 bases; J trimming: 1 base; junction bases outside the gene matches: 4. Here the CDR3 DNA reads TGTGCCAGCAGCTTCTTCGGGACAGGGGGCACAGATACGCAGTATTTT. Protein: CASSFFGTGGTDTQYF.

This clonotype occurred a few times. The V call is TRBV29-1, the J call TRBJ2-1; TRBD2 might be the D (5 bases). The V gene lost 1 base and the J gene lost 7 bases, with 11 bases spanning the gap. The CDR3 spans 13 residues. Germline V gives CDR1 SQVTM, CDR2 ANQGSEA. CDR3 bases: TGCAGCGTTGAAGTAGAGGGTTGGAATGAGCAGTTCTTC. This translates into CSVEVEGWNEQFF.

Concerning this clonotype itself: A much larger clone differs from this one at a single base, so this may be a read error. V and J are TRBV7-9 and TRBJ2-2; TRBD1 agrees at 7 bases. This CDR3 contains 15 residues. In germline, CDR1 is SEHNR, CDR2 FQNEAQ (reference sequence). The DNA of the CDR3 is TGTGCCAGCAGCTTGGGACAGTCGAACGCCGGGGAGCTGTTTTTT. Translated: CASSLGQSNAGELFF.

This clonotype was counted only a few times. The junction shows a germline mismatch at one end, possibly a read error. This rearrangement joins TRBV7-7 to TRBJ2-2, with D perhaps TRBD1 or TRBD2 (5 bases each). Germline V gene lookup returns CDR1 SSHAT and CDR2 FNYEAQ (reference sequence). The CDR3 sequence is 14 residues long. CDR3 nucleotides: TGTGCTAGCAGCTCGTATGGGGGAACCGGGGAGCTGTTTTTT. Its translation: CASSSYGGTGELFF.

As to this clonotype: A much larger clone differs by one base, so this may be a read error. V is TRBV27 and J is TRBJ1-1, with no clear D. Per germline, CDR1 MNHEY and CDR2 SMNVEV (reference sequence). V was cut by 7 bases and J by 0 bases, with 3 bases left in between. There are 11 residues in the CDR3. CDR3 in DNA: TGTGCCAGCATGATGAACACTGAAGCTTTCTTT. Translated: CASMMNTEAFF.

This clonotype was seen many times. The chain combines TRBV6-1 with TRBJ1-5; 7 nucleotides align to TRBD1. Losses at the gene ends were 4 bases for V and 2 bases for J; bases not matched to a gene: 8. Germline CDR1 is MNHNS and CDR2 is SASEGT. The CDR3 is 16 amino acids. The CDR3 loop reads CASSARQGRGNQPQHF. The CDR3 nucleotides are TGTGCCAGCAGTGCACGACAGGGCCGAGGCAATCAGCCCCAGCATTTT.

About this clonotype: This may come from a read error, since a much larger clone is one base off. The rearrangement joins TRBV6-2 or TRBV6-3 to TRBJ1-3, with D unclear. This CDR3 contains 15 residues. The germline V and J ends were trimmed by 0 bases and 0 bases, with 6 bases remaining between them. Germline CDR1 and CDR2: MNHEY and SVGEGT. The CDR3 region is CASSYSAVSGNTIYF. CDR3 in DNA: TGTGCCAGCAGTTACTCGGCGGTCTCTGGAAACACCATATATTTT.

The V gene is TRBV19, the J gene TRBJ2-1; no firm D call. The germline V gene encodes CDR1 LNHDA and CDR2 SQIVND (reference sequence). The CDR3 sequence is 12 residues long. Trimming stripped 5 bases from V and 5 bases from J, with 7 bases between. CDR3 loop: CASSDGDNEQFF. The CDR3 bases are TGTGCCAGTAGTGATGGGGACAATGAGCAGTTCTTC.

The table lists this clonotype with a few counts. This chain connects TRBV24-1 to TRBJ2-2, with D maybe TRBD2 (6 bases). The germline gives CDR1 KGHDR, CDR2 SFDVKD. This CDR3 comprises 13 residues. V lost 7 bases and J 6 bases, leaving 11 bases between the germline ends. Here the CDR3 DNA reads TGTGCCACCAGGGGGACTGGCGCCGGGGAGCTGTTTTTT. This translates into CATRGTGAGELFF.

Many counts were recorded for this clonotype. V usage is TRBV20-1 and J usage is TRBJ2-1; 10 positions match TRBD2. CDR3 length: 13 residues. Germline loops: CDR1 DFQATT, CDR2 SNEGSKA (reference sequence). The CDR3 DNA follows: TGCAGCTCCGGGACTAGCGTCTACAATGAGCAGTTCTTC. Translation: CSSGTSVYNEQFF.

The sample holds many counts of this clonotype. The chain employs TRBV2 and TRBJ1-6; no definite D call. Germline-derived CDR1 and CDR2 are SNHLY and FYNNEI. The CDR3 is 13 amino acids. V was trimmed by 7 bases and J by 8 bases, leaving 12 bases between them. DNA for the CDR3: TGTGCCAGCAAGAGGTCGGGCGATTCACCCCTCCACTTT. As protein: CASKRSGDSPLHF.

The rearrangement links TRBV7-9 to TRBJ1-5; weak D call: TRBD1 (5 bases). The length of the CDR3 is 15 residues. The germline V gene encodes CDR1 SEHNR and CDR2 FQNEAQ (reference sequence). Trimming cost V 5 bases and J 5 bases, with 16 bases left between them. The CDR3 DNA follows: TGTGCCAGCAGCGGTACCGGGACGACCTATCAGCCCCAGCATTTT. It encodes CASSGTGTTYQPQHF.

In regard to this clonotype: Since a much larger clone is just one base distant, this may be a read error. The genes are TRBV6-1 and TRBJ2-7, with a weak D call TRBD1 (6 bases). The CDR3 runs 15 residues. From germline, CDR1 is MNHNS and CDR2 SASEGT. CDR3: CACSWSGELNREQYF. The CDR3 coding sequence is TGTGCCTGCAGTTGGTCAGGGGAGTTAAACCGCGAGCAGTACTTC.